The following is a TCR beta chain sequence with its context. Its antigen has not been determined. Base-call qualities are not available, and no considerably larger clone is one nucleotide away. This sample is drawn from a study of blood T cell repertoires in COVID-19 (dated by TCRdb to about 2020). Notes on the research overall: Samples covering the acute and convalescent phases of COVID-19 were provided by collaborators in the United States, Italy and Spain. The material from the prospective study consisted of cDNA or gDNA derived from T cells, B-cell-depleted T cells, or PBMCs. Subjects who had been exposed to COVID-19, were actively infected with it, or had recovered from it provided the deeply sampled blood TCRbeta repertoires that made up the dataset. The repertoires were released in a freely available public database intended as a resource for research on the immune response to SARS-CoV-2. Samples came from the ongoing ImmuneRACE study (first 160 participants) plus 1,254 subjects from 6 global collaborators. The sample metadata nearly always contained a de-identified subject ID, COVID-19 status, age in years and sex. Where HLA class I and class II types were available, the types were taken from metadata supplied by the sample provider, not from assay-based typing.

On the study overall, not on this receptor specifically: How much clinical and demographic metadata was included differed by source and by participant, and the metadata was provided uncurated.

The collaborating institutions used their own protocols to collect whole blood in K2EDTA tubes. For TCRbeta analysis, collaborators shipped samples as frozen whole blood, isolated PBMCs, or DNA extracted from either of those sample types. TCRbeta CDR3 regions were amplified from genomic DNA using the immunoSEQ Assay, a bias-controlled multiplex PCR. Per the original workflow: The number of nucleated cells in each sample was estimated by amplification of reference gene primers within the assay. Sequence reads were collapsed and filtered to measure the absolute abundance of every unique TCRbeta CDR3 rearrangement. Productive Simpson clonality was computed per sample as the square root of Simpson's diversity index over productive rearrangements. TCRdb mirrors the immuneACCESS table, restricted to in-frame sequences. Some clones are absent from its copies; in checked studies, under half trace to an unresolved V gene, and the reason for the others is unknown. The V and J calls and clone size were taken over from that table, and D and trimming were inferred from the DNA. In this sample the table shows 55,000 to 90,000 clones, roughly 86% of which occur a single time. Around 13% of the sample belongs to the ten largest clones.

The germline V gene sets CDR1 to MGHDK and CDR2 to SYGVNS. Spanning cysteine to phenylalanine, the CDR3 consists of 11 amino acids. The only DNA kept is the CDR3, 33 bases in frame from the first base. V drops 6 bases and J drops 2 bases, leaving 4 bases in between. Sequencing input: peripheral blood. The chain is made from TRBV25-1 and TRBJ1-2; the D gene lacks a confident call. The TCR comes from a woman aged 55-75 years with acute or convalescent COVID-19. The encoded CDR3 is CASRENYGYTF. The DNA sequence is TGTGCCAGCAGGGAGAACTATGGCTACACCTTC.